The 12 T cell receptor beta chains given below trace back to one sample, sequenced in a study of T cells in localized non-small cell lung cancer. Generated by immunoSEQ multiplex PCR, the TCRdb table keeps only in-frame clones and is missing some. The profile shows around 5,600 clones, roughly 23% of them singletons. The sample here was lung tumor tissue, taken before any cancer treatment. These TCRs come from a female donor older than 55 with stage I lung adenocarcinoma.

This clone was seen a handful of times. The chain recombines TRBV11-3 with TRBJ2-5, with TRBD1 identical over 12 bases. There are 18 residues in the CDR3. The V gene end was trimmed by 3 bases and the J gene end by 5 bases; junction bases not matched to a gene: 13. Germline V CDR1 and CDR2: SGHNT, YENEEA. Written as DNA, the CDR3 is TGTGCCAGCAGCTTGTCGGGACAGGGGGCGATCCGGGAGGAGACCCAGTACTTC. Protein sequence: CASSLSGQGAIREETQYF. The whole variable domain, remainder taken from reference TRBV11-3 and TRBJ2-5, is EAGVVQSPRYKIIEKKQPVAFWCNPISGHNTLYWYLQNLGQGPELLIRYENEEAVDDSQLPKDRFSAERLKGVDSTLKIQPAELGDSAVYLCASSLSGQGAIREETQYFGPGTRLLVL.

The J gene is TRBJ2-7, the V gene TRBV28; 8 bases line up with TRBD2. Losses at the gene ends were 2 bases for V and 0 bases for J; bases not matched to a gene: 0. The CDR3 extends over 14 amino acids. The germline V gene encodes CDR1 MDHEN and CDR2 SYDVKM. Here the CDR3 DNA reads TGTGCCAGCAGTTTAGCGGGAGGCTCCTACGAGCAGTACTTC. Its protein is CASSLAGGSYEQYF. The whole variable domain, filled in from reference TRBV28 and TRBJ2-7, reads DVKVTQSSRYLVKRTGEKVFLECVQDMDHENMFWYRQDPGLGLRLIYFSYDVKMKEKGDIPEGYSVSREKKERFSLILESASTNQTSMYLCASSLAGGSYEQYFGPGTRLTVT.

The CDR3 bases are TGTGCCAGCAACCGGACTCACTACAATGAGCAGTTCTTC. It yields the protein CASNRTHYNEQFF. The rearrangement uses TRBV7-1 and TRBJ2-1, with D maybe TRBD2 (5 bases). TRBV7-1 is treated as an ORF (open reading frame) with a function not yet certain. The CDR3 spans 13 residues. Between the trimmed V and J ends, which lost 7 bases and 3 bases, there was a span of 10 bases.

The chain employs TRBV12-5 and TRBJ2-3; TRBD2 aligns across 7 bases. V was clipped by 2 bases and J by 4 bases; unmatched bases: 0. CDR3 size: 13 residues. CDR1 is LGHNT, CDR2 FRNRAP, per germline. CDR3 in DNA: TGTGCTAGTGGTTTGACTAGCGCAGATACGCAGTATTTT. Its translation is CASGLTSADTQYF.

This clone was counted between two and nine times. The CDR3 region is CASSLEAGQGRWGYTF. In DNA form, the CDR3 reads TGTGCCAGCAGCTTAGAGGCCGGACAGGGGCGGTGGGGCTACACCTTC. The chain employs TRBV11-3 and TRBJ1-2; 9 positions match TRBD1. Germline V gene data show CDR1 as SGHNT and CDR2 as YENEEA. After removal of 0 bases from V and 8 bases from J, the junction contained 10 bases not matched to a gene. CDR3 length equals 16 residues.

This clone was counted a few times. The CDR3 DNA follows: TGTGCCATCAGTGAGCCTCAGGGATTTAGCACAGATACGCAGTATTTT. Its translation is CAISEPQGFSTDTQYF. This chain joins TRBV10-3 and TRBJ2-3; possible D gene TRBD1, 5 bases. CDR1 is ENHRY, CDR2 SYGVKD, per germline. V gave up 2 bases and J gave up 0 bases, with 12 bases separating them. The CDR3 spans 16 residues.

The chain combines TRBV11-3 with TRBJ2-2; D remains ambiguous. The V end was cut by 5 bases, the J end by 0 bases, with 13 bases between. The CDR3 contains 16 residues. The germline V gene encodes CDR1 SGHNT and CDR2 YENEEA. CDR3 bases: TGTGCCAGCAGCCCCACACCAAACGCGAACACCGGGGAGCTGTTTTTT. Amino acid sequence: CASSPTPNANTGELFF.

The V and J genes are TRBV5-1 and TRBJ2-3; 7 nucleotides match TRBD2. Looked up from germline, CDR1 is SGHRS and CDR2 is YFSETQ. The CDR3 has 15 amino acids. V shed 7 bases and J 1 base; nucleotides not matched to a gene: 9. Here the CDR3 DNA reads TGCGCCAGCCAGTCTAGCGGAGCCCGCACAGATACGCAGTATTTT. It is translated as CASQSSGARTDTQYF.

This chain uses TRBV11-3 with TRBJ2-7; 7 bases line up with TRBD2. V dropped 1 base and J dropped 4; count of bases not matched to a gene: 4. The CDR3 totals 14 residues. From germline, CDR1 is SGHNT and CDR2 YENEEA. The CDR3 loop reads CASSLGGSWYEQYF. Here the CDR3 DNA reads TGTGCCAGCAGCTTAGGCGGGAGTTGGTACGAGCAGTACTTC. The full variable domain, rest sourced from reference TRBV11-3 and TRBJ2-7, is EAGVVQSPRYKIIEKKQPVAFWCNPISGHNTLYWYLQNLGQGPELLIRYENEEAVDDSQLPKDRFSAERLKGVDSTLKIQPAELGDSAVYLCASSLGGSWYEQYFGPGTRLTVT.

The chain employs TRBV19 and TRBJ2-7; D may be TRBD1 or TRBD2 (5 bases each). CDR3 length: 13 residues. V gave up 3 bases and J gave up 5 bases, with 11 bases separating them. Germline CDR1 LNHDA, CDR2 SQIVND (reference sequence). The CDR3 nucleotides are TGTGCCAGTAGTATTGGGCAGGGAGACGAGCAGTACTTC. Its translation is CASSIGQGDEQYF.

This clone has more than one count but fewer than ten. V and J are TRBV14 and TRBJ2-7; D ambiguous. The germline V and J ends were trimmed by 1 base and 5 bases, with 3 bases remaining between them. The CDR3 consists of 11 residues. Germline loops: CDR1 SGHDN, CDR2 FVKESK. This CDR3 reads CASSQAHEQYF. CDR3 bases: TGTGCCAGCAGCCAAGCCCACGAGCAGTACTTC.

This clone was seen a few times. The genes are TRBV10-3 and TRBJ2-7; tentative D call: TRBD2 (5 bases). With 0 bases removed from V and 3 bases from J, the gap between germline ends came to 12 bases. CDR3 length equals 15 residues. CDR1 is ENHRY and CDR2 is SYGVKD in the germline V gene. CDR3 protein: CAISESQVGSYEQYF. In DNA, the CDR3 is TGTGCCATCAGTGAGTCGCAGGTGGGGAGCTACGAGCAGTACTTC.